These 25 T cell receptor beta chains were sequenced from one sample in a study of blood T cell repertoires in COVID-19. Method: immunoSEQ multiplex PCR; TCRdb's copy keeps in-frame clones and lacks some. Of approximately 40,000 clones in the sample, around 86% were seen once. The sequenced sample consisted of peripheral blood. The receptors originated from a man aged 50 to 59 in a cohort sampled during active COVID-19.

V gene TRBV28 combines with J gene TRBJ2-5; 7 bases line up with TRBD2. The CDR3 totals 15 residues. Germline trimming cut 2 bases from V and 7 bases from J; bases unmatched to any gene: 10. Germline lookup yields CDR1 MDHEN and CDR2 SYDVKM. The CDR3 nucleotides read TGTGCCAGCAGTTTAATGTCCCTAGAGCGGGGGACCCAGTACTTC. Translating it yields CASSLMSLERGTQYF.

This sequence joins TRBV9 and TRBJ1-4, with TRBD1 as a possible D gene (6 bases). V was shortened by 6 bases and J by 4 bases, with 10 bases between the two germline ends. The CDR3 is 13 residues long. Germline loops: CDR1 SGDLS, CDR2 YYNGEE. The CDR3 sequence: CASTGALNEKLFF. Written as DNA, the CDR3 is TGTGCCAGCACAGGGGCGCTTAATGAAAAACTGTTTTTT.

The chain is built from TRBV6-6 and TRBJ1-1, with D tentatively TRBD1 (5 bases). The germline V and J ends were trimmed by 10 bases and 1 base, with 13 bases remaining between them. CDR1 and CDR2 from the germline V gene are MNHNY and SVGAGI (reference sequence). CDR3 length equals 13 residues. The CDR3 coding sequence is TGTGCCACCTACAGGATCGGGAACACTGAAGCTTTCTTT. It specifies CATYRIGNTEAFF.

The chain uses TRBV13 and TRBJ1-3; 9 nucleotides align to TRBD1. Germline V gene data show CDR1 as PRHDT and CDR2 as FYEKMQ (reference sequence). This CDR3 is built from 14 residues. V lost 5 bases to trimming and J lost 4 bases; unmatched junction nucleotides: 3. The CDR3 is CASSTTGGGNTIYF. The CDR3 DNA sequence: TGTGCCAGCAGCACCACAGGGGGCGGAAACACCATATATTTT.

The chain joins TRBV5-1 to TRBJ2-5, with D possibly being TRBD2 (7 bases). Germline CDR1 reads SGHRS; CDR2 reads YFSETQ. This CDR3 spans 20 amino acids. With 2 bases removed from V and 5 bases from J, the gap between germline ends came to 31 bases. This chain's CDR3 is CASSLMAARGPSPGSETQYF. The CDR3 DNA reads TGCGCCAGCAGCTTAATGGCAGCGCGGGGGCCCTCACCGGGGTCTGAGACCCAGTACTTC.

The chain combines TRBV7-9 with TRBJ2-2; TRBD2 matches 12 bases. V shed 4 bases and J 4 bases; nucleotides not matched to a gene: 4. The CDR3 is 16 residues long. CDR1 is SEHNR and CDR2 is FQNEAQ in the germline V gene (reference sequence). CDR3 protein: CASSSGLAGLTGELFF. The CDR3 DNA reads as TGTGCCAGCAGCTCGGGACTAGCGGGCCTCACCGGGGAGCTGTTTTTT.

This clone was detected only once. The J gene is TRBJ2-3, the V gene TRBV19; the match to TRBD1 covers 8 bases. This CDR3 region has 17 residues. Germline loops: CDR1 LNHDA, CDR2 SQIVND (reference sequence). The V segment lost 6 bases and the J segment 6 bases; nucleotides outside the gene matches: 17. The CDR3 DNA is TGTGCCAGTAGACTGGTTCCCGGGACAGGATATTCCGATACGCAGTATTTT. Translated: CASRLVPGTGYSDTQYF. Full variable domain (rest looked up from reference TRBV19 and TRBJ2-3): DGGITQSPKYLFRKEGQNVTLSCEQNLNHDAMYWYRQDPGQGLRLIYYSQIVNDFQKGDIAEGYSVSREKKESFPLTVTSAQKNPTAFYLCASRLVPGTGYSDTQYFGPGTRLTVL.

The chain uses TRBV7-3 and TRBJ2-2; 7 bases fit TRBD1. This CDR3 region has 16 residues. V shed 4 bases and J 4 bases; nucleotides not matched to a gene: 9. The germline V gene has CDR1 SGHTA and CDR2 FQGTGA. CDR3 loop: CASSSTGTVSTGELFF. The CDR3 nucleotides are TGTGCCAGCAGCTCCACCGGGACAGTTAGCACCGGGGAGCTGTTTTTT.

V and J are TRBV10-2 and TRBJ1-4; 7 bases are shared with TRBD1. With V trimmed by 6 bases and J by 7 bases, 5 bases remained unmatched. Germline V gene lookup returns CDR1 WSHSY and CDR2 SAAADI. The CDR3 is 13 amino acids. The CDR3 DNA is TGCGCCAGCAGGTTTGACAGGGCTGAAAAACTGTTTTTT. This gives the protein CASRFDRAEKLFF.

The CDR3 bases are TGTGCCTTGGCCATTTGGACAGGAGGAAACACCATATATTTT. This sequence encodes CALAIWTGGNTIYF. This chain joins TRBV30 and TRBJ1-3; 7 nucleotides align to TRBD1. The junction had 10 bases not matched to a gene; V was cut back by 7 bases and J by 4 bases. Germline V gene data show CDR1 as GTSNPN and CDR2 as SVGIG (reference sequence). The CDR3 has 14 amino acids.

The chain links TRBV7-3 to TRBJ2-1, with a tentative D call TRBD2 (6 bases). Germline V gene data show CDR1 as SGHTA and CDR2 as FQGTGA. V lost 5 bases and J lost 9, with 14 bases in between. There are 13 residues in the CDR3. CDR3 in amino acids: CASSPISGFEQFF. CDR3 bases: TGTGCCAGCAGCCCCATTAGCGGATTTGAGCAGTTCTTC.

V and J are TRBV7-8 and TRBJ1-5; D gene ambiguous. Between the trimmed V and J ends, which lost 5 bases and 11 bases, there was a span of 13 bases. The CDR3 is made up of 12 amino acids. The V gene's germline CDR1 is SGHVS and CDR2 FQNEAQ. The CDR3, as DNA: TGTGCCAGCAGCCCCCCGGGGTTGGCCCAGCATTTT. Translating it yields CASSPPGLAQHF.

The chain has TRBV5-1 and TRBJ2-1; 8 positions agree with TRBD2. The germline CDR1 and CDR2 sequences are SGHRS and YFSETQ. The CDR3 has 15 residues. After removal of 4 bases from V and 7 bases from J, the junction contained 10 bases not matched to a gene. CDR3 nucleotide sequence: TGCGCCAGCAGCCCTGAGATAGCGGGGTTGAATGAGCAGTTCTTC. It is translated as CASSPEIAGLNEQFF. The full variable domain, its missing parts supplied by reference TRBV5-1 and TRBJ2-1, is KAGVTQTPRYLIKTRGQQVTLSCSPISGHRSVSWYQQTPGQGLQFLFEYFSETQRNKGNFPGRFSGRQFSNSRSEMNVSTLELGDSALYLCASSPEIAGLNEQFFGPGTRLTVL.

This chain connects TRBV30 to TRBJ2-1, with no clear D. CDR1 is GTSNPN and CDR2 is SVGIG in the germline V gene (reference sequence). V shed 4 bases and J shed 0 bases, with 16 bases lying between them. This CDR3 contains 16 residues. CDR3 residues: CAWKKRWSSSYNEQFF. The DNA of the CDR3 is TGTGCCTGGAAGAAACGGTGGTCAAGCTCCTACAATGAGCAGTTCTTC. Full variable domain (rest looked up from reference TRBV30 and TRBJ2-1): SQTIHQWPATLVQPVGSPLSLECTVEGTSNPNLYWYRQAAGRGLQLLFYSVGIGQISSEVPQNLSASRPQDRQFILSSKKLLLSDSGFYLCAWKKRWSSSYNEQFFGPGTRLTVL.

CDR3 loop: CASSRRDSDTQYF. Written as DNA, the CDR3 is TGTGCCAGCAGCCGCCGGGACTCGGATACGCAGTATTTT. This chain uses TRBV4-2 with TRBJ2-3; possible D gene TRBD2, 6 bases. Germline V gene lookup returns CDR1 LGHNA and CDR2 YNFKEQ. The germline V and J ends were trimmed by 4 bases and 6 bases, with 11 bases remaining between them. This CDR3 contains 13 residues.

The chain carries TRBV13 and TRBJ1-2, with 7 bases aligning to TRBD1. CDR3 length: 15 residues. Per the germline V gene, CDR1 is PRHDT and CDR2 is FYEKMQ (reference sequence). The ends lost 1 base at V and 7 bases at J; junction bases unmatched: 9. The CDR3 region has the DNA TGTGCCAGCAGCTTAGAGGACTCGGGGGACAGTGGCTACACCTTC. This encodes CASSLEDSGDSGYTF.

The V call is TRBV3-1 (or the pseudogene TRBV3-2), the J call TRBJ2-1, with D possibly TRBD1 on 5 matching bases. Germline lookup yields CDR1 LGHDT and CDR2 YNNKEL (reference sequence). The V end was cut by 5 bases, the J end by 7 bases, with 9 bases between. CDR3 length equals 12 residues. The CDR3, as DNA: TGTGCCAGCAGCAAAAGACAGAATGAGCAGTTCTTC. The encoded protein is CASSKRQNEQFF.

The chain carries TRBV30 and TRBJ2-7; 7 nucleotides align to TRBD1. With V trimmed by 0 bases and J by 7 bases, 15 bases remained unmatched. CDR1 and CDR2 from the germline V gene are GTSNPN and SVGIG (reference sequence). The CDR3 extends over 16 amino acids. Here the CDR3 reads CAWSVEGAKASREQYF. The CDR3 DNA follows: TGTGCCTGGAGTGTAGAGGGGGCGAAGGCGAGTAGGGAGCAGTACTTC. Full variable domain (rest looked up from reference TRBV30 and TRBJ2-7): SQTIHQWPATLVQPVGSPLSLECTVEGTSNPNLYWYRQAAGRGLQLLFYSVGIGQISSEVPQNLSASRPQDRQFILSSKKLLLSDSGFYLCAWSVEGAKASREQYFGPGTRLTVT.

The V gene is TRBV6-7, the J gene TRBJ2-7; 7 bases are a match to TRBD2. TRBV6-7 is an ORF, with its function uncertain. The CDR3 spans 15 residues. The junction had 2 bases not matched to a gene; V was cut back by 0 bases and J by 0 bases. In nucleotides, the CDR3 is TGTGCCAGCAGTTACTCGACGGGGGGCTCCTACGAGCAGTACGTC. This gives the protein CASSYSTGGSYEQYV.

The chain has TRBV24-1 and TRBJ2-1; TRBD2 matches at 7 bases. Germline values: CDR1 KGHDR, CDR2 SFDVKD. With V trimmed by 3 bases and J by 4 bases, 5 bases remained unmatched. The CDR3 sequence is 15 residues long. The chain's CDR3 is CATSDTSEPYNEQFF. Here the CDR3 DNA reads TGTGCCACCAGTGATACTAGCGAACCTTACAATGAGCAGTTCTTC.

This chain connects TRBV9 to TRBJ1-5; unclear D gene. CDR1 and CDR2 (germline): SGDLS, YYNGEE. Trimming took off 4 bases at V and 1 base at J, with 12 bases between the two ends. CDR3 length: 15 residues. The CDR3 region has the DNA TGTGCCAGCAGCCCAGGTCGGGAGAGCAATCAGCCCCAGCATTTT. Translated, it gives CASSPGRESNQPQHF.

The rearrangement joins TRBV7-2 to TRBJ2-7; weak D call: TRBD1 (5 bases). The germline V gene has CDR1 SGHTA and CDR2 FQGNSA. The CDR3 totals 17 residues. Trimming cost V 3 bases and J 1 base, with 19 bases left between them. The CDR3 bases are TGTGCCAGCAGCTTTTTTCAAGAGAGCCCAGGGTCCTACGAGCAGTACTTC. Translated, it gives CASSFFQESPGSYEQYF.

The chain has TRBV7-6 and TRBJ2-7; no clear D. The CDR3 has 14 residues. CDR1 is SGHVS and CDR2 is FNYEAQ in the germline V gene. The V gene lost 10 bases and the J gene lost 4 bases, with 20 bases spanning the gap. In DNA, the CDR3 is TGTGCCACCGCCCTTCTTACACGGGTTTACGAGCAGTACGTC. Protein: CATALLTRVYEQYV.

J is TRBJ1-3 and V is TRBV4-3, with D unclear. The CDR3 runs to 15 residues. From germline, CDR1 is LGHNA and CDR2 YSLEER. The V gene lost 4 bases and the J gene lost 2 bases, with 12 bases spanning the gap. CDR3 sequence reads: CASSRSPGPGNTIYF. CDR3 DNA: TGCGCCAGCAGCCGATCCCCAGGTCCTGGAAACACCATATATTTT.

The chain has TRBV30 and TRBJ1-2; D gene uncertain. The germline V gene has CDR1 GTSNPN and CDR2 SVGIG (reference sequence). The CDR3 runs to 13 residues. Trimming took 3 bases from V and 2 from J, leaving 10 bases between them. CDR3 region: CAWSPGPNYGYTF. Written as DNA, the CDR3 is TGTGCCTGGAGCCCGGGTCCGAACTATGGCTACACCTTC.